This TCR beta chain was captured in a study of cytomegalovirus exposure and HLA in healthy donors. The wider study: Genetic ancestry analysis placed more than 80% of the roughly 400 donors that were genotyped in the Caucasian-associated cluster.

There are 13 residues in the CDR3. V was pared by 4 bases and J by 6 bases, with 4 bases of the junction left unmatched. Per the germline V gene, CDR1 is SNHLY and CDR2 is FYNNEI. The PCR employed 60 Vbeta primers together with 13 Jbeta primers. TCRdb's copy holds only in-frame clones and misses some; the assay was immunoSEQ multiplex PCR. Among 180,000 or so clones, about 75% were seen once, and the ten largest hold approximately 6%. This clone was observed a handful of times. This TCR came from a man aged 35-49 years in good health and CMV-seropositive. The rearrangement links TRBV2 to TRBJ2-7; 9 nucleotides align to TRBD1. Sequencing input: PBMCs. CDR3 protein: CASSGQGGSEQYF. The CDR3 region has the DNA TGTGCCAGCAGTGGACAGGGGGGTAGCGAGCAGTACTTC. Variable domain in full (rest from reference TRBV2 and TRBJ2-7): EPEVTQTPSHQVTQMGQEVILRCVPISNHLYFYWYRQILGQKVEFLVSFYNNEISEKSEIFDDQFSVERPDGSNFTLKIRSTKLEDSAMYFCASSGQGGSEQYFGPGTRLTVT.